This TCR beta chain was obtained from a study of T-cell memory formation after mild COVID-19. The CDR3 is made up of 15 amino acids. The germline V gene has CDR1 SGHTA and CDR2 FQGTGA. Trimming stripped 2 bases from V and 1 base from J, with 11 bases between. Points on this clonotype: The antigen is not known.

Broader study findings: Day 15 to 85 contractors were CD4/CD8 balanced; later expanders leaned CD4+.

From the 5' RACE reads, TCRdb called clonotypes with MiXCR, one entry per CDR3 protein. The repertoire holds about 400,000 distinct CDR3 sequences, with 20% to 25% as singletons. The sample was PBMCs or a T cell subset sorted from them (not recorded which). This receptor was obtained from an adult woman who had mild COVID-19 (a few samples of this study predate the infection). Cell type and time point are not known. The genes are TRBV7-3 and TRBJ1-1, with D perhaps matching TRBD1 (5 bases). CDR3 bases: TGTGCCAGCAGCTTATTAGCAGGGCGGAACACTGAAGCTTTCTTT. Residues: CASSLLAGRNTEAFF. Filled out from reference TRBV7-3 and TRBJ1-1, the complete variable domain reads GAGVSQTPSNKVTEKGKYVELRCDPISGHTALYWYRQSLGQGPEFLIYFQGTGAADDSGLPNDRFFAVRPEGSVSTLKIQRTERGDSAVYLCASSLLAGRNTEAFFGQGTRLTVV.